A selection of T cell receptor beta chains follows, all from one sample in a study of blood T cell repertoires in COVID-19. Sequenced by immunoSEQ multiplex PCR; TCRdb stores in-frame clones only, minus some. The data show about 82,000 clones, around 89% seen once. The sequenced sample was PBMCs or T cells enriched from blood (not recorded which). These receptors were collected from a woman aged 50 to 60 with acute COVID-19. Both conserved end residues are part of each CDR3. A D gene is named only where the DNA matches it firmly. Clone size is stated in some rows and not others, as once, few, many or a class when expanded.

V gene	D gene	J gene	clone size	CDR3 DNA	CDR3 protein
TRBV27	TRBD1	TRBJ1-6	-	TGTGCCAGCAGAACAGGGGTATATGGGTCACCCCTCCACTTT	CASRTGVYGSPLHF
TRBV28	-	TRBJ1-6	-	TGTGCCAGCAGTACTGAAAGCTCCTATAATTCACCCCTCCACTTT	CASSTESSYNSPLHF
TRBV7-3	TRBD1	TRBJ2-3	-	TGTGCCAGCAGCCTACGACAGGGCCCCACAGATACGCAGTATTTT	CASSLRQGPTDTQYF
TRBV9	-	TRBJ1-6	-	TGTGCCAGCAGCGTAAGCGGTAATTATAATTCACCCCTCCACTTT	CASSVSGNYNSPLHF
TRBV7-9	-	TRBJ1-4	-	TGTGCCAGCAGCTACGGTATTGGGGCAGGGGAAAAACTGTTTTTT	CASSYGIGAGEKLFF
TRBV5-1	TRBD1	TRBJ2-7	-	TGCGCCAGCAGCCCTAGACAGGGGAGCTCCTACGAGCAGTACTTC	CASSPRQGSSYEQYF
TRBV27	TRBD2	TRBJ2-3	-	TGTGCCAGCAGTTTTTACCCCACTAGCGGGTACACAGATACGCAGTATTTT	CASSFYPTSGYTDTQYF
TRBV29-1	-	TRBJ1-1	-	TGCAGCGTTGGTATTCCGAACACTGAAGCTTTCTTT	CSVGIPNTEAFF
TRBV25-1	-	TRBJ1-6	-	TGTGCCAGCAGTGGGACAGTGGGTACTTCACCCCTCCACTTT	CASSGTVGTSPLHF
TRBV10-3	TRBD2	TRBJ2-1	-	TGTGCCATCAGTGAGTCGATGACTAGCGGGAGGAATGAGCAGTTCTTC	CAISESMTSGRNEQFF
TRBV6-2/TRBV6-3	TRBD2	TRBJ2-2	once	TGTGCCAGCAGTTACCTAGCGGGAGGTACCGGGGAGCTGTTTTTT	CASSYLAGGTGELFF
TRBV4-2	-	TRBJ2-4	-	TGTGCCAGCAGCCACTCCAGGGACACCAAACCTCTAGCCAAAAACATTCAGTACTTC	CASSHSRDTKPLAKNIQYF
TRBV2	TRBD1	TRBJ1-4	once	TGTGCCAGCACTAGGGACAGGGGACAGGAAAAACTGTTTTTT	CASTRDRGQEKLFF
TRBV19	-	TRBJ1-6	-	TGTGCCAGTGCCGTGGGGGGTAATTCACCCCTCCACTTT	CASAVGGNSPLHF
TRBV29-1	-	TRBJ1-1	-	TGCAGCGTTGAGCGGGAGGACGGTGAAGCTTTCTTT	CSVEREDGEAFF
TRBV3-1/TRBV3-2	-	TRBJ2-1	once	TGTGCCAGCAGCCGAGGGGGCTCCTACAATGAGCAGTTCTTC	CASSRGGSYNEQFF
TRBV27	TRBD1	TRBJ1-2	-	TGTGCCAGCAGTTTATCTGGGACAGGGAACTATGGCTACACCTTC	CASSLSGTGNYGYTF
TRBV10-3	TRBD2	TRBJ2-7	-	TGTGCCATCAGTGAGGGGGTACCGGCGGGAGTTGGCTACGAGCAGTACTTC	CAISEGVPAGVGYEQYF
TRBV6-2/TRBV6-3	-	TRBJ1-2	-	TGTGCCAGCAGTTCGTCGAGGTATATCTACACCTTC	CASSSSRYIYTF
TRBV13	TRBD2	TRBJ2-3	once	TGTGCCAGCAGCCGGGGTGGCTTAGCGGGAGCTCGTTCTGGCACAGATACGCAGTATTTT	CASSRGGLAGARSGTDTQYF
TRBV5-1	-	TRBJ1-1	-	TGCGCCAGCAGCTTGGAAGGGGAAGGGGGCACTGAAGCTTTCTTT	CASSLEGEGGTEAFF
TRBV19	-	TRBJ2-1	few	TGTGCCACCGCGGAACGATCCTACAATGAGCAGTTCTTC	CATAERSYNEQFF
TRBV6-1	TRBD2	TRBJ2-5	-	TGTGCCAGCAGTGAAGGGGCTAGCGGGACACAAGAGACCCAGTACTTC	CASSEGASGTQETQYF
TRBV19	TRBD1	TRBJ1-5	-	TGTGCCAGTTTGGGGACAGGGGGTAGTCAGCCCCAGCATTTT	CASLGTGGSQPQHF
TRBV7-3	TRBD2	TRBJ2-1	-	TGTGCCAGCAGCTTAACGGGACTAAGTTCCAATGAGCAGTTCTTC	CASSLTGLSSNEQFF
TRBV5-1	-	TRBJ2-5	-	TGCGCCAGCAGCCCCCAACCGAGCCAAGAGACCCAGTACTTC	CASSPQPSQETQYF
TRBV27	-	TRBJ1-1	once	TGTGCCAGCAGTTTATCGGCGGTAACATCAAACACTGAAGCTTTCTTT	CASSLSAVTSNTEAFF
TRBV14	-	TRBJ1-2	-	TGTGCCAGCAGCCAAGCGGACGGCAGGAGGTTCTTC	CASSQADGRRFF
TRBV19	TRBD2	TRBJ2-7	-	TGTGCCAGTAGTATATCAGGAGCGGGAGTATCCTACGAGCAGTACTTC	CASSISGAGVSYEQYF
TRBV19	TRBD1	TRBJ2-6	-	TGTGCCAGTAGTATGGACGGACAGGGGGCCTTCGAATCTGGGGCCAACGTCCTGACTTTC	CASSMDGQGAFESGANVLTF
TRBV19	TRBD2	TRBJ2-1	-	TGTGCCAGTAGAACGGGGTCCGGGACTAGCGGATACAATGAGCAGTTCTTC	CASRTGSGTSGYNEQFF
TRBV6-1	-	TRBJ1-3	-	TGTGCCAGCAGTGAAGCGCCTTTCACAATTGACACCATATATTTT	CASSEAPFTIDTIYF
TRBV2	-	TRBJ2-1	-	TGTGCCAGCGTCCGCGGGAACAATGAGCAGTTCTTC	CASVRGNNEQFF
TRBV11-2	TRBD1	TRBJ1-2	-	TGTGCCAGCAGCCTAGGGACAGGGTTCCACTATGGCTACACCTTC	CASSLGTGFHYGYTF
TRBV19	-	TRBJ2-7	-	TGTGCCAGTAGGGAGACTAGATCGTACGAGCAGTACTTC	CASRETRSYEQYF
TRBV6-1	-	TRBJ2-4	-	TGTGCCAGCAGTGAAGCGCGCGGGGACATTCAGTACTTC	CASSEARGDIQYF
TRBV5-4	-	TRBJ1-3	-	TGTGCCAGCAGCTTGGCCGGGGGGTTTCGCGGAAACACCATATATTTT	CASSLAGGFRGNTIYF
TRBV7-2	-	TRBJ2-6	-	TGTGCCAGCAGCTTATCTAATTCGGGCTCTGGGGCCAACGTCCTGACTTTC	CASSLSNSGSGANVLTF
TRBV2	-	TRBJ2-1	-	TGTGCCAGCAGTGAGCAACTTAGATCCTACAATGAGCAGTTCTTC	CASSEQLRSYNEQFF
TRBV2	TRBD2	TRBJ2-7	once	TGTGCCAGCTCGGAGCGGGACTTCTCCTACGAGCAGTACTTC	CASSERDFSYEQYF
TRBV12-3/TRBV12-4	-	TRBJ2-7	-	TGTGCCAGCTGCGACACGTCCTACGAGCAGTACTTC	CASCDTSYEQYF
TRBV19	TRBD2	TRBJ2-1	-	TGTGCCAGTAGTATAGTGGGAGCGGGAGGCTACAATGAGCAGTTCTTC	CASSIVGAGGYNEQFF
TRBV27	TRBD1	TRBJ1-5	-	TGTGCCAGCAGTTCGGGACAGGCCGCGAGGCCCCAGCATTTT	CASSSGQAARPQHF
TRBV7-2	-	TRBJ1-5	-	TGTGCCAGCAGCCCGACAGCCAATCAGCCCCAGCATTTT	CASSPTANQPQHF
TRBV1	-	TRBJ1-5	-	TGCACCAGCAGCCAACAGGGGTCCCACACGGTCAATCAGCCCCAGCATTTT	CTSSQQGSHTVNQPQHF
TRBV11-3	TRBD1	TRBJ2-3	-	TGTGCCAGCAACGGACAGGGGACAGATACGCAGTATTTT	CASNGQGTDTQYF
TRBV7-8	-	TRBJ1-2	-	TGTGCCAGCAGTTCCTCGGTGCAGGGCCACTATGGCTACACCTTC	CASSSSVQGHYGYTF
TRBV28	TRBD1	TRBJ1-5	once	TGTGCCAGCAGTCCTCGTTGGACAGGGGGCTTCGGGAGCAATCAGCCCCAGCATTTT	CASSPRWTGGFGSNQPQHF